These 28 T cell receptor beta chains share one sample of origin, sequenced in a study of response to subunit inactivated influenza vaccine. TCRdb redid the calling of the RT-PCR reads with MiXCR, one entry per CDR3 protein. The data show some 800,000 distinct CDR3 sequences, around 20% seen once. The specimen was PBMCs from blood, collected about 5 days after vaccination. All receptors come from a man in his forties or fifties who received an inactivated influenza vaccine.

The CDR3 protein is CASSVGSSGGSYEQYF. CDR3 coding DNA: TGTGCCAGCAGCGTAGGGTCTAGCGGGGGATCCTACGAGCAGTACTTC. This chain joins TRBV9 and TRBJ2-7, with 10 bases fitting TRBD2. V gave up 0 bases and J gave up 1 base; unmatched junction bases: 4. CDR1 and CDR2 from the germline V gene are SGDLS and YYNGEE. This CDR3 comprises 16 residues.

This clonotype was picked up a small number of times. The V gene is TRBV5-1, the J gene TRBJ1-2, with 7 bases identical to TRBD1. The V gene end was trimmed by 4 bases and the J gene end by 2 bases; junction bases not matched to a gene: 8. This CDR3 region has 15 residues. CDR1 SGHRS and CDR2 YFSETQ come from the germline V gene. In nucleotides, the CDR3 is TGCGCCAGCAGCCCGGACAGGCGGGGGAACTATGGCTACACCTTC. Its protein product is CASSPDRRGNYGYTF.

The V gene is TRBV2, the J gene TRBJ2-1, with D perhaps matching TRBD2 (6 bases). The CDR3 totals 11 residues. Germline CDR1 and CDR2: SNHLY and FYNNEI. Trimming removed 8 bases at V and 13 bases at J, with 15 bases between. The CDR3 DNA reads as TGTGCCAGCCGTACCGGGACTCCTCAGTTCTTC. As protein: CASRTGTPQFF.

This clonotype was counted only a few times. The chain carries TRBV28 and TRBJ2-7; D gene unclear. This CDR3 spans 14 amino acids. V was cut by 2 bases and J by 0 bases, with 8 bases left in between. The V gene's germline CDR1 is MDHEN and CDR2 SYDVKM. For the CDR3, the DNA is TGTGCCAGCAGTTTAAACGGCGGCTCCTACGAGCAGTACTTC. Protein: CASSLNGGSYEQYF.

This clonotype was seen only a few times. This chain links TRBV4-3 with TRBJ2-3, with 11 positions matching TRBD2. This CDR3 contains 18 residues. The ends lost 4 bases at V and 6 bases at J; junction bases unmatched: 15. Per the germline V gene, CDR1 is LGHNA and CDR2 is YSLEER. In DNA form, the CDR3 reads TGCGCCAGCAGCCCCCACTCGGGACTAGCGGAGGACTGGGATACGCAGTATTTT. Translation: CASSPHSGLAEDWDTQYF.

This clonotype was seen only a few times. The CDR3 DNA sequence: TGTGCCAGCAGCGTAGTCGGGGGCGCGTCTGGAAACACCATATATTTT. It translates to CASSVVGGASGNTIYF. This chain links TRBV9 with TRBJ1-3; D possibly corresponds to TRBD1 (6 bases). The germline V gene has CDR1 SGDLS and CDR2 YYNGEE. The CDR3 has 16 residues. The ends were cut back, 0 bases at V and 1 base at J, with 11 bases in the middle.

This sequence joins TRBV11-1 and TRBJ2-1; tentatively, D is TRBD2 (6 bases). This CDR3 region has 18 residues. Germline CDR1 and CDR2: SGHAT and FQDESV (reference sequence). V lost 4 bases and J lost 2, with 21 bases in between. CDR3 bases: TGTGCCAGCAGCTATAGAACAGGAGGGCTAGTGCCCTACAATGAGCAGTTCTTC. It encodes CASSYRTGGLVPYNEQFF.

This clonotype was seen many times. The rearrangement links TRBV28 to TRBJ2-5; 7 positions agree with TRBD1. The CDR3 is made up of 14 amino acids. Germline-derived CDR1 and CDR2 are MDHEN and SYDVKM. V was clipped by 3 bases and J by 2 bases; unmatched bases: 3. Written as DNA, the CDR3 is TGTGCCAGCAGTTTTGCACAGGGGCAAGAGACCCAGTACTTC. Its translation: CASSFAQGQETQYF.

This clonotype has only a few counts. The chain has TRBV7-2 and TRBJ2-7; D gene unclear. The CDR3 consists of 14 residues. Trimming cost V 5 bases and J 0 bases, with 11 bases left between them. CDR1 and CDR2 from the germline V gene are SGHTA and FQGNSA. CDR3 sequence: CASSLWTVSYEQYF. The CDR3 DNA reads as TGTGCCAGCAGCCTTTGGACGGTCTCCTACGAGCAGTACTTC.

This clonotype was found a few times. V usage is TRBV4-1 and J usage is TRBJ2-7; D gene uncertain. The length of the CDR3 is 12 residues. Trimming took off 4 bases at V and 3 bases at J, with 7 bases between the two ends. Germline V gene lookup returns CDR1 MGHRA and CDR2 YSYEKL. The CDR3 spells CASSRPNYEQYF. CDR3 DNA: TGCGCCAGCAGCCGACCCAACTACGAGCAGTACTTC.

The sample holds many counts of this clonotype. The J gene is TRBJ2-3, the V gene TRBV5-1, with D tentatively TRBD2 (5 bases). Trimming stripped 3 bases from V and 0 bases from J, with 17 bases between. In germline, CDR1 is SGHRS, CDR2 YFSETQ. This CDR3 is 17 amino acids long. The CDR3 protein is CASSWSRGTGSTDTQYF. The CDR3 DNA reads TGCGCCAGCAGCTGGTCACGGGGTACGGGTAGCACAGATACGCAGTATTTT. Supplemented by reference TRBV5-1 and TRBJ2-3, the full variable domain reads KAGVTQTPRYLIKTRGQQVTLSCSPISGHRSVSWYQQTPGQGLQFLFEYFSETQRNKGNFPGRFSGRQFSNSRSEMNVSTLELGDSALYLCASSWSRGTGSTDTQYFGPGTRLTVL.

This clonotype was picked up a small number of times. The chain has TRBV4-3 and TRBJ2-4, with TRBD2 matching over 7 bases. The CDR3 extends over 16 amino acids. Germline trimming cut 5 bases from V and 2 bases from J; bases unmatched to any gene: 9. The germline gives CDR1 LGHNA, CDR2 YSLEER. The CDR3: CASSTTSTASKNIQYF. The CDR3 DNA is TGCGCCAGCAGCACGACTAGCACTGCTTCCAAAAACATTCAGTACTTC.

The chain couples TRBV12-3 or TRBV12-4 to TRBJ1-5, with D unclear. This CDR3 contains 15 residues. Trimming left V 2 bases short and J 7 bases short, with 15 bases between. As DNA, the CDR3 is TGTGCCAGCAGTTTAAATGAGCCGGGGATCCAGCCCCAGCATTTT. It codes for CASSLNEPGIQPQHF.

This clonotype was detected only a few times. The chain links TRBV21-1 to TRBJ2-7; the table's TRBD1 call for D was not verified on the DNA. TRBV21-1 is a pseudogene. This CDR3 spans 18 amino acids. Here the CDR3 reads CASSKAPTGGMFDYEQYF. As DNA, the CDR3 is TGTGCCAGCAGCAAAGCGCCGACAGGAGGTATGTTTGACTACGAGCAGTACTTC.

The rearrangement joins TRBV20-1 to TRBJ1-5; no definite D call. The CDR3 runs 15 residues. V was clipped by 3 bases and J by 0 bases, with 12 bases between them. Germline CDR1 reads DFQATT; CDR2 reads SNEGSKA (reference sequence). CDR3 region: CSASDGSYSNQPQHF. Written as DNA, the CDR3 is TGCAGTGCTAGCGACGGTAGTTATAGCAATCAGCCCCAGCATTTT.

The rearrangement uses TRBV9 and TRBJ1-1; 7 nucleotides agree with TRBD1. Germline values: CDR1 SGDLS, CDR2 YYNGEE. This CDR3 is built from 15 residues. The J segment lost 6 bases and the V segment lost 3 bases, leaving 11 bases of the junction unmatched. CDR3 bases: TGTGCCAGCAGCGCCCCAGGGGGGGGGAGCTCTGAAGCTTTCTTT. Translated: CASSAPGGGSSEAFF.

J is TRBJ2-7 and V is TRBV15, with 10 bases identical to TRBD2. V dropped 1 base and J dropped 2; count of bases not matched to a gene: 2. The V gene's germline CDR1 is LNHNV and CDR2 YYDKDF (reference sequence). CDR3 size: 15 residues. The CDR3 region has the DNA TGTGCCACCAGCAGAGTGCTAGCGGGAGCCTACGAGCAGTACTTC. Protein product: CATSRVLAGAYEQYF. The full variable domain, its missing parts supplied by reference TRBV15 and TRBJ2-7, is DAMVIQNPRYQVTQFGKPVTLSCSQTLNHNVMYWYQQKSSQAPKLLFHYYDKDFNNEADTPDNFQSRRPNTSFCFLDIRSPGLGDTAMYLCATSRVLAGAYEQYFGPGTRLTVT.

This rearrangement joins TRBV29-1 to TRBJ2-1; a possible D gene is TRBD1 (6 bases). The V gene's germline CDR1 is SQVTM and CDR2 ANQGSEA. Trimming removed 3 bases from V and 5 bases from J, with 14 bases in between. CDR3 length: 14 residues. CDR3 coding DNA: TGCAGCGTTGATTTGGGGACACTAAACAATGAGCAGTTCTTC. Its translation: CSVDLGTLNNEQFF.

This clonotype was seen repeatedly, ten times or more. The chain has TRBV11-1 and TRBJ1-6; 12 bases are a match to TRBD1. This CDR3 is built from 18 residues. After removal of 0 bases from V and 7 bases from J, the junction contained 7 bases not matched to a gene. Germline lookup yields CDR1 SGHAT and CDR2 FQDESV (reference sequence). CDR3 protein: CASSLAPGQGARNSPLHF. The DNA for the CDR3 is TGTGCCAGCAGCTTAGCACCGGGACAGGGGGCGAGAAATTCACCCCTCCACTTT.

This clonotype has at least ten counts. This rearrangement joins TRBV6-2 or TRBV6-3 to TRBJ2-7; D not certain. Deletions cut 0 bases from V and 0 bases from J, with 9 bases between. Per the germline V gene, CDR1 is MNHEY and CDR2 is SVGEGT. The CDR3 extends over 15 amino acids. The CDR3 protein is CASSYSGSSSYEQYF. DNA of the CDR3: TGTGCCAGCAGTTACTCCGGCAGTAGCTCCTACGAGCAGTACTTC.

The J gene is TRBJ2-7, the V gene TRBV29-1; 7 positions agree with TRBD1. Germline values: CDR1 SQVTM, CDR2 ANQGSEA. Trimming removed 2 bases from V and 0 bases from J; junction bases left unmatched: 4. The CDR3 covers 14 residues. CDR3 bases: TGCAGCGTTGAATCGACAGGGAGCTCCTACGAGCAGTACTTC. Protein: CSVESTGSSYEQYF.

This clonotype has a handful of counts. J is TRBJ2-2 and V is TRBV6-1; D perhaps matches TRBD2 (5 bases). Germline V gene data show CDR1 as MNHNS and CDR2 as SASEGT. The CDR3 is 16 amino acids. Trimming removed 5 bases from V and 1 base from J, with 14 bases in between. The CDR3 protein is CASSPLGGQNTGELFF. The DNA for the CDR3 is TGTGCCAGCAGTCCCCTGGGCGGGCAGAACACCGGGGAGCTGTTTTTT.

V is TRBV6-1 and J is TRBJ2-3; TRBD2 aligns across 13 bases. In germline, CDR1 is MNHNS, CDR2 SASEGT. Germline trimming cut 6 bases from V and 4 bases from J; bases unmatched to any gene: 7. The CDR3 consists of 16 residues. The CDR3 coding sequence is TGTGCCAGCAGACAGGGACTAGCGGGAATGGCAGATACGCAGTATTTT. Protein: CASRQGLAGMADTQYF.

This clonotype appeared a few times. The V gene is TRBV5-1, the J gene TRBJ1-1; D ambiguous. The germline gives CDR1 SGHRS, CDR2 YFSETQ. This CDR3 is built from 14 residues. V dropped 0 bases and J dropped 4 bases, with 10 bases sitting between them. CDR3 residues: CASSLVWRGTEAFF. In DNA, the CDR3 is TGCGCCAGCAGCTTGGTTTGGAGAGGCACTGAAGCTTTCTTT.

This clonotype was counted between two and nine times. Sequence at one end of the junction differs from germline and may be a read error. This sequence joins TRBV5-1 and TRBJ2-1; 13 nucleotides line up with TRBD2. This CDR3 has 13 residues. Germline V gene data show CDR1 as SGHRS and CDR2 as YFSETQ. The CDR3 region is CASSWTSGGSRVF. In DNA form, the CDR3 reads TGCGCCAGCAGCTGGACTAGCGGGGGCTCTCGGGTCTTC.

This chain links TRBV18 with TRBJ2-7; D possibly matches TRBD1 or TRBD2 (5 bases each). V lost 1 base and J lost 9, with 16 bases in between. The CDR3 runs to 14 residues. CDR1 and CDR2 (germline): KGHSH, LQKENI. The CDR3 region is CASSPRDGPRWQYF. For the CDR3, the DNA is TGTGCCAGCTCACCACGGGACGGGCCACGATGGCAGTACTTC.

The chain couples TRBV10-3 to TRBJ2-7; 11 nucleotides match TRBD1. The CDR3 is 15 residues long. J lost 2 bases, V lost 5 bases, and 5 bases had no gene match. Germline V gives CDR1 ENHRY, CDR2 SYGVKD. This chain's CDR3 is CAISRGQGATYEQYF. The CDR3 DNA is TGTGCCATCAGTAGAGGACAGGGGGCCACCTACGAGCAGTACTTC.

A few counts support this clonotype. The V call is TRBV29-1, the J call TRBJ1-5; TRBD1 matches 9 bases. CDR3 length: 15 amino acids. V lost 6 bases, J lost 2 bases, and 8 bases stayed unmatched. In germline, CDR1 is SQVTM, CDR2 ANQGSEA. As DNA, the CDR3 is TGCAGCGTCCTGACAGGGGGGGGGCGCAATCAGCCCCAGCATTTT. It encodes CSVLTGGGRNQPQHF.